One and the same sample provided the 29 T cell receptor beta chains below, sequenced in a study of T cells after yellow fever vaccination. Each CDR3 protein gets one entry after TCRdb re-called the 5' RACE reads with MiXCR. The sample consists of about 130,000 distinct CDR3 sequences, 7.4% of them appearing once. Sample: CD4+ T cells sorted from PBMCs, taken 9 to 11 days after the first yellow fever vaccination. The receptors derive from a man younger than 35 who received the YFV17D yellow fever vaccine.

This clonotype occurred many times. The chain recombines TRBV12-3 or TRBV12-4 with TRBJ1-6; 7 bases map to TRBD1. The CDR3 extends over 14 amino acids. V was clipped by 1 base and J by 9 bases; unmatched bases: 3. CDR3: CASSLEGAGSPLHF. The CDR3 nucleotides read TGTGCCAGCAGTTTAGAGGGGGCCGGTTCACCCCTCCACTTT.

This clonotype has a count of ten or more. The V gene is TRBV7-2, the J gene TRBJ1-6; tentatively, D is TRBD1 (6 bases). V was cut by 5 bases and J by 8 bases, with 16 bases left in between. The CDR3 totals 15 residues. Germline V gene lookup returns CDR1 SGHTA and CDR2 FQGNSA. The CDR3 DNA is TGTGCCAGCAGCCCGACAGGCCCCCTTGATTCACCCCTCCACTTT. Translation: CASSPTGPLDSPLHF.

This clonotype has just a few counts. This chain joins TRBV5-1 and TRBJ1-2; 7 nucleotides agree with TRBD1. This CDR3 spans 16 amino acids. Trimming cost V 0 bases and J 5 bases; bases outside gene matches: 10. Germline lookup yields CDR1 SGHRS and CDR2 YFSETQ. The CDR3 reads CASSLGSTGPGYGYTF. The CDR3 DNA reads TGCGCCAGCAGCTTGGGCTCGACAGGGCCAGGATATGGCTACACCTTC.

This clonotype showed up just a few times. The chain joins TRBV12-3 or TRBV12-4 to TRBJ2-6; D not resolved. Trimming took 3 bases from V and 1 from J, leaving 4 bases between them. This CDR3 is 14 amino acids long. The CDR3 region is CASSFESGANVLTF. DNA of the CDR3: TGTGCCAGCAGTTTCGAATCTGGGGCCAACGTCCTGACTTTC.

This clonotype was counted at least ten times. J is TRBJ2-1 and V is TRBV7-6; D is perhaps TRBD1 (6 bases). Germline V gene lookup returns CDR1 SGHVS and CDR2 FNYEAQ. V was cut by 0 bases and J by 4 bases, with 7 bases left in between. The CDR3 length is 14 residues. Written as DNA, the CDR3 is TGTGCCAGCAGCTTAGCGGGACAATACAATGAGCAGTTCTTC. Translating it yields CASSLAGQYNEQFF.

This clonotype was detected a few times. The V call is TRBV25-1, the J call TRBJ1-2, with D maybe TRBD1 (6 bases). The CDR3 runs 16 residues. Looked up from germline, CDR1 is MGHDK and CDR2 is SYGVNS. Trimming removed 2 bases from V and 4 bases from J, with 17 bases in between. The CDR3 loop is CASSEPQGWGGYGYTF. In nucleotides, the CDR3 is TGTGCCAGCAGTGAACCACAGGGATGGGGAGGCTATGGCTACACCTTC.

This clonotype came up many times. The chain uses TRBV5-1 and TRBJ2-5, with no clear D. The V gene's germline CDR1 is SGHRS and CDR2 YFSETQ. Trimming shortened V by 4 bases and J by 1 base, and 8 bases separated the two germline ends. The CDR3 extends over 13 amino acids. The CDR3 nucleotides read TGCGCCAGCAGCATCCAGCGCCAAGAGACCCAGTACTTC. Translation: CASSIQRQETQYF.

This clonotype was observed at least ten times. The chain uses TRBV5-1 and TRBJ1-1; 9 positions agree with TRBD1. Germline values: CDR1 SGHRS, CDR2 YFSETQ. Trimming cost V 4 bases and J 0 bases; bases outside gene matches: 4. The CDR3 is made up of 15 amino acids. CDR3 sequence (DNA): TGCGCCAGCAGCGCCGGACAGGGGATGAACACTGAAGCTTTCTTT. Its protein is CASSAGQGMNTEAFF.

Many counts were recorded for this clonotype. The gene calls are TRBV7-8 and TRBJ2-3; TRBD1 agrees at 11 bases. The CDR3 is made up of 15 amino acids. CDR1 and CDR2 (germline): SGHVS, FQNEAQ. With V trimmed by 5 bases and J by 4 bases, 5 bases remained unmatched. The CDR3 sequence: CASSPQGQGADTQYF. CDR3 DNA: TGTGCCAGCAGCCCGCAGGGACAGGGGGCAGATACGCAGTATTTT.

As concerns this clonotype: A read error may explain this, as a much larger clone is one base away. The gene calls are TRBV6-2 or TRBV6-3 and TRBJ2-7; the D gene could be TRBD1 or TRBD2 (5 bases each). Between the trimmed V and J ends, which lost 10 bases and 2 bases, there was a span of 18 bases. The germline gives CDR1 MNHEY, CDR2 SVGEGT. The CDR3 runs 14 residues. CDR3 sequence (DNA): TGTGCCACTTACCTCGGGGCCGGACCCTACGAGCAGTACGTC. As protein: CATYLGAGPYEQYV.

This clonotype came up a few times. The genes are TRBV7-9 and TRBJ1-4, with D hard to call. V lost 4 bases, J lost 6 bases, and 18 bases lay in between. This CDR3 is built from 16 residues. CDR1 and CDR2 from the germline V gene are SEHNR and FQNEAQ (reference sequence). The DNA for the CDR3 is TGTGCCAGCAGCTCCCGCCTGGCGGGGTTCGATGAAAAACTGTTTTTT. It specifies CASSSRLAGFDEKLFF. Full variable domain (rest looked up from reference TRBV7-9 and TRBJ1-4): DTGVSQNPRHKITKRGQNVTFRCDPISEHNRLYWYRQTLGQGPEFLTYFQNEAQLEKSRLLSDRFSAERPKGSFSTLEIQRTEQGDSAMYLCASSSRLAGFDEKLFFGSGTQLSVL.

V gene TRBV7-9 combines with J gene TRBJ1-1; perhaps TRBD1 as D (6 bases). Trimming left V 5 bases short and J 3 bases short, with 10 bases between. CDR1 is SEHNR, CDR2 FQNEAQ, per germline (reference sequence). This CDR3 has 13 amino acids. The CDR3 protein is CASSRQEYTEAFF. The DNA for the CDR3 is TGTGCCAGCAGCAGACAGGAATACACTGAAGCTTTCTTT.

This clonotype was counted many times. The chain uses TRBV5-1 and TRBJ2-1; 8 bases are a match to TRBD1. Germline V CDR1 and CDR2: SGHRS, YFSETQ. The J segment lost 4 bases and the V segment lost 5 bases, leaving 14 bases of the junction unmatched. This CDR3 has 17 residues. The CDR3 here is CASSPAPPGQAYNEQFF. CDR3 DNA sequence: TGCGCCAGCAGTCCAGCGCCTCCGGGACAGGCGTACAATGAGCAGTTCTTC.

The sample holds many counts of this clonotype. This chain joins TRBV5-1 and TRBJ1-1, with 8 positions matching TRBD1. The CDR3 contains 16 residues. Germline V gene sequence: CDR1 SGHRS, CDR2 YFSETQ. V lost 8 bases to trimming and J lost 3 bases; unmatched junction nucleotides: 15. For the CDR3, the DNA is TGCGCCAGTGCAGCCTCAGGGGGCTATGGGGACACTGAAGCTTTCTTT. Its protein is CASAASGGYGDTEAFF.

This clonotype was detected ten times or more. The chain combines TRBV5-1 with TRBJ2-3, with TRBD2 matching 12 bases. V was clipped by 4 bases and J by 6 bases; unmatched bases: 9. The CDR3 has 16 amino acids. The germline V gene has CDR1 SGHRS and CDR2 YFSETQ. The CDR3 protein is CASSQTSGGTKDTQYF. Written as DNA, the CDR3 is TGCGCCAGCAGCCAGACTAGCGGGGGAACAAAGGATACGCAGTATTTT.

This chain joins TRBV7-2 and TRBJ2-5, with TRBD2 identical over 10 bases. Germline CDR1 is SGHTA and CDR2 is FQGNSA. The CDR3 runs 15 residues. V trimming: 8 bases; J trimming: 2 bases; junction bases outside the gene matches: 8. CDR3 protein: CASLSQRGGQETQYF. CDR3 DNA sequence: TGTGCCAGCTTGAGTCAGCGGGGGGGGCAAGAGACCCAGTACTTC.

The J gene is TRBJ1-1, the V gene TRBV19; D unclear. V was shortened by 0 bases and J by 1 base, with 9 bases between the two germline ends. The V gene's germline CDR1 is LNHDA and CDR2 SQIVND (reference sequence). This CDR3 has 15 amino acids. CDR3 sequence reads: CASSIEGSPNTEAFF. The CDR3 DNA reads TGTGCCAGTAGTATAGAGGGGAGCCCGAACACTGAAGCTTTCTTT.

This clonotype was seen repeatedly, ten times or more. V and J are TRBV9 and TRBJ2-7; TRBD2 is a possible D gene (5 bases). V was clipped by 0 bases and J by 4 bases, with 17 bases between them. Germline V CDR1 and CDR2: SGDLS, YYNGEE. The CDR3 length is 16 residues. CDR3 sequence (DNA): TGTGCCAGCAGCGTAGCGCCCTCGGACTTCGCATACGAGCAGTACTTC. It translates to CASSVAPSDFAYEQYF.

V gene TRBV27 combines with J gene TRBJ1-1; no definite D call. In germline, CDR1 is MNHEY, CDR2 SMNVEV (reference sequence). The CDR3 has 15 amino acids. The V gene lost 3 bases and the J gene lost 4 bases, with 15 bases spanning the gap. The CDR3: CASSLASGWPTEAFF. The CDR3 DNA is TGTGCCAGCAGTTTGGCGTCAGGATGGCCCACTGAAGCTTTCTTT.

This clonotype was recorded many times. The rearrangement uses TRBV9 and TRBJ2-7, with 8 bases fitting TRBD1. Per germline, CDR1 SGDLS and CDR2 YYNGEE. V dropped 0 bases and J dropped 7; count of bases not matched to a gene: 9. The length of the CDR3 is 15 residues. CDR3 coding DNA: TGTGCCAGCAGCGTAGTGGGGACAGGCGGTAAAGAGCAGTACGTC. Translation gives CASSVVGTGGKEQYV.

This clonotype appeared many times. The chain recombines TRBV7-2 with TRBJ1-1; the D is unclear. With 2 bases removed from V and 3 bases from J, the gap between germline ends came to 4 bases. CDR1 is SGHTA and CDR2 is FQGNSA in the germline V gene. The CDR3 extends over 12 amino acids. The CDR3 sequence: CASSLLDTEAFF. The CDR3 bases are TGTGCCAGCAGCTTACTGGACACTGAAGCTTTCTTT.

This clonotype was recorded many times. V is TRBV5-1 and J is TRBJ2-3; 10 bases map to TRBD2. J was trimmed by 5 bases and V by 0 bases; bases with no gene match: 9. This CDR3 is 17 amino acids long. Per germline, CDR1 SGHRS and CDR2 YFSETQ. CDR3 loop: CASSLATSGVLGDTQYF. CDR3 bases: TGCGCCAGCAGCTTGGCCACTAGCGGGGTCCTCGGAGATACGCAGTATTTT.

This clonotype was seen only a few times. The DNA of the CDR3 is TGTGCCAGCAGCTTGGTGGTGGGAGGGGCAGAGACCCAGTACTTC. Its protein product is CASSLVVGGAETQYF. The rearrangement joins TRBV5-5 to TRBJ2-5; 7 bases are a match to TRBD2. V lost 0 bases, J lost 4 bases, and 6 bases stayed unmatched. CDR3 length: 15 residues. CDR1 is SGHKS and CDR2 is YYEKEE in the germline V gene (reference sequence).

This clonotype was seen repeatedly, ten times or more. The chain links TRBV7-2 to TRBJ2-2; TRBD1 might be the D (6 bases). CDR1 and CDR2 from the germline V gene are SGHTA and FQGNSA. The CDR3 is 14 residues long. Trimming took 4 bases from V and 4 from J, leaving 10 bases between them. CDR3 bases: TGTGCCAGCAGCTCGGGACACTCCACCGGGGAGCTGTTTTTT. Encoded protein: CASSSGHSTGELFF. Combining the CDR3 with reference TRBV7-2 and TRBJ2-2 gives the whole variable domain GAGVSQSPSNKVTEKGKDVELRCDPISGHTALYWYRQSLGQGLEFLIYFQGNSAPDKSGLPSDRFSAERTGGSVSTLTIQRTQQEDSAVYLCASSSGHSTGELFFGEGSRLTVL.

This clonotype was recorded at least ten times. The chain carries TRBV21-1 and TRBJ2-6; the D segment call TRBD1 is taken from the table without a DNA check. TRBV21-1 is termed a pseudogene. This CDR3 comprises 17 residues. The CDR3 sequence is CASSKGEGACGANVLTF. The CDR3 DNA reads TGTGCCAGCAGCAAGGGTGAGGGGGCCTGTGGGGCCAACGTCCTGACTTTC.

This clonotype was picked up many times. The CDR3, as DNA: TGCGCCAGCAGCTTCGAACGGACAGGACAAAAGGGAGCTTTCTTT. Translation gives CASSFERTGQKGAFF. The V call is TRBV5-1, the J call TRBJ1-1; 7 nucleotides align to TRBD1. This CDR3 spans 15 amino acids. Unmatched junction bases numbered 14, after V lost 2 bases and J lost 10 bases. Germline V gene lookup returns CDR1 SGHRS and CDR2 YFSETQ.

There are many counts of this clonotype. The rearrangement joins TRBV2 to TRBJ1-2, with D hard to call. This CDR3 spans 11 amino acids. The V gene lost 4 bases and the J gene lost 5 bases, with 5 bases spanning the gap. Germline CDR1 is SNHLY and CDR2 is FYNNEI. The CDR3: CASSGGYGYTF. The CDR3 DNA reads TGTGCCAGCAGTGGAGGTTATGGCTACACCTTC.

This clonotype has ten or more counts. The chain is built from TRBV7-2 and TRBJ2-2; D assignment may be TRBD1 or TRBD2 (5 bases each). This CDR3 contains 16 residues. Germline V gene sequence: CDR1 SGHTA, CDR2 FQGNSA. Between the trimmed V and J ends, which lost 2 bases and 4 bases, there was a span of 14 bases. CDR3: CASSLYGAQGTGELFF. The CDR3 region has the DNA TGTGCCAGCAGCTTATACGGGGCGCAGGGCACCGGGGAGCTGTTTTTT. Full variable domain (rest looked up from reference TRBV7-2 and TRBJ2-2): GAGVSQSPSNKVTEKGKDVELRCDPISGHTALYWYRQSLGQGLEFLIYFQGNSAPDKSGLPSDRFSAERTGGSVSTLTIQRTQQEDSAVYLCASSLYGAQGTGELFFGEGSRLTVL.

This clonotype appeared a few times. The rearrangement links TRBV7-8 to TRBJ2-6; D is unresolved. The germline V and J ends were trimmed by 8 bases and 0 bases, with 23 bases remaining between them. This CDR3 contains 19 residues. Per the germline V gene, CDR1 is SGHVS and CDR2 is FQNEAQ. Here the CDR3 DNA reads TGTGCCAGCCACATGGGTGGCATATTACAATACTCTGGGGCCAACGTCCTGACTTTC. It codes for CASHMGGILQYSGANVLTF.